The 14 T cell receptor beta chains in this list originate from one sample, sequenced in a study of blood T cells in healthy people across ages. Primers used in a second PCR of roughly 7 to 12 cycles were a sample-barcoded 5' primer and a J-beta primer mix. TCRdb fed the 5' RACE reads into MiXCR, producing one record per CDR3 protein. The sample holds 800,000 to 950,000 distinct CDR3 sequences, 25% to 30% seen once. These records were also assigned to another study, of T cells of mothers and their children.

Source material: blood. All receptors derive from a woman between 40 and 50 years old in good health.

This clonotype was found a few times. This chain links TRBV12-3 or TRBV12-4 with TRBJ2-6; 8 positions agree with TRBD1. This CDR3 region has 17 residues. V trimming: 6 bases; J trimming: 2 bases; junction bases outside the gene matches: 9. The CDR3 DNA sequence: TGTGCCAGCAGCCCCCTGGCAGGGGGCACTGGGGCCAACGTCCTGACTTTC. It specifies CASSPLAGGTGANVLTF.

This clonotype was picked up a small number of times. The rearrangement links TRBV7-8 to TRBJ1-5, with D maybe TRBD1 (5 bases). This CDR3 is built from 14 residues. V was pared by 6 bases and J by 0 bases, with 9 bases between. Per germline, CDR1 SGHVS and CDR2 FQNEAQ. The CDR3 protein is CASRAGASNQPQHF. The CDR3 DNA is TGTGCCAGCAGAGCCGGGGCTAGCAATCAGCCCCAGCATTTT.

This clonotype was found a few times. This could be a read error, since a much larger clone is one nucleotide away. CDR3 region: CASSLAQRCEQYF. In nucleotides, the CDR3 is TGTGCCAGCAGCTTAGCGCAGCGCTGCGAGCAGTACTTC. The chain couples TRBV7-8 to TRBJ2-4; D unclear. The end of the DNA fits TRBJ2-7 better, so the J call may be wrong. The CDR3 sequence is 13 residues long. In germline, CDR1 is SGHVS, CDR2 FQNEAQ.

This clonotype was observed once. The chain couples TRBV7-8 to TRBJ1-1; 9 bases are shared with TRBD1. CDR1 is SGHVS, CDR2 FQNEAQ, per germline. This CDR3 is 14 amino acids long. The J segment lost 10 bases and the V segment lost 5 bases, leaving 11 bases of the junction unmatched. CDR3 protein: CASSPGRDRVIAFF. The CDR3 region has the DNA TGTGCCAGCAGCCCAGGGCGGGACAGGGTGATAGCTTTCTTT.

This clonotype was counted between two and nine times. The V gene is TRBV12-3 or TRBV12-4, the J gene TRBJ1-1, with 8 bases identical to TRBD1. J gave up 2 bases and V 1 base, and 3 bases lay outside the gene matches. This CDR3 is 15 amino acids long. CDR3 in DNA: TGTGCCAGCAGTTTAGGGGACAGGTCTAACACTGAAGCTTTCTTT. Its translation: CASSLGDRSNTEAFF.

A note on this clonotype: At one boundary the junction diverges from the germline segment, which might be a read error. V usage is TRBV12-3 or TRBV12-4 and J usage is TRBJ2-3, with D uncertain. The CDR3 loop spans 16 amino acids. The CDR3 nucleotides are TGTGCCAGCAGCGTTCAGTTGAGCCGATCCACAGATGCGCAGTATTTT. It specifies CASSVQLSRSTDAQYF.

The rearrangement links TRBV5-1 to TRBJ2-5; TRBD1 agrees at 10 bases. The J call may be incorrect, as the DNA end agrees better with TRBJ2-7. This CDR3 is built from 15 residues. The germline CDR1 and CDR2 sequences are SGHRS and YFSETQ. The chain's CDR3 is CASSSDRGEGYEQYF. The DNA for the CDR3 is TGCGCCAGCAGCTCGGACAGGGGGGAAGGCTACGAGCAGTACTTC.

This clonotype was found many times. The chain links TRBV7-6 to TRBJ2-1; TRBD2 agrees at 8 bases. Trimming at V came to 5 bases and at J to 9 bases, leaving 9 bases not matched to a gene. This CDR3 has 14 residues. The germline CDR1 and CDR2 sequences are SGHVS and FNYEAQ. CDR3: CASSHSGAGSEQFF. CDR3 DNA: TGTGCCAGCAGCCATAGCGGGGCTGGTAGTGAGCAGTTCTTC.

This clonotype was seen at least ten times. CDR3 bases: TGTGCCAGCAGCGTAGCTAGGAGACAGGGGGACTACGAGCAGTACTTC. Translation: CASSVARRQGDYEQYF. This chain links TRBV9 with TRBJ2-7; 9 bases line up with TRBD1. V was clipped by 0 bases and J by 3 bases; unmatched bases: 7. The CDR3 extends over 16 amino acids. CDR1 SGDLS and CDR2 YYNGEE come from the germline V gene.

Of note for this clonotype: A much bigger clone sits one base away, suggesting this may be a read error. The V and J genes are TRBV7-9 and TRBJ2-5; TRBD1 matches at 9 bases. CDR1 and CDR2 from the germline V gene are SEHNR and FQNEAQ (reference sequence). This CDR3 comprises 15 residues. CDR3 sequence (DNA): TGTGCCTGCAGCGGGGAGGACAGGGGTCAAGAGACCCAGTACTTC. It is translated as CACSGEDRGQETQYF.

This clonotype was recorded at least ten times. The gene calls are TRBV7-8 and TRBJ2-7; D ambiguous. V was cut by 6 bases and J by 0 bases, with 9 bases left in between. The CDR3 consists of 13 residues. Germline values: CDR1 SGHVS, CDR2 FQNEAQ. CDR3 amino acids: CASSYSLSYEQYF. In DNA form, the CDR3 reads TGTGCCAGCAGTTACAGTCTCTCCTACGAGCAGTACTTC.

The chain is built from TRBV7-2 and TRBJ1-2, with D uncertain. Germline CDR1 and CDR2: SGHTA and FQGNSA. The CDR3 runs 15 residues. V lost 1 base to trimming and J lost 10 bases, with 19 bases between them. The CDR3 here is CASSLETSPTVPYTF. The DNA of the CDR3 is TGTGCCAGCAGCTTAGAGACCAGCCCTACAGTACCCTACACCTTC. Based on the CDR3 plus reference TRBV7-2 and TRBJ1-2, the full variable domain is GAGVSQSPSNKVTEKGKDVELRCDPISGHTALYWYRQSLGQGLEFLIYFQGNSAPDKSGLPSDRFSAERTGGSVSTLTIQRTQQEDSAVYLCASSLETSPTVPYTFGSGTRLTVV.

For this clonotype: Because it lacks the conserved phenylalanine or tryptophan at the end, this CDR3 is likely a read error. This chain joins TRBV10-3 and TRBJ2-2; D assignment may be TRBD1 or TRBD2 (5 bases each). V was pared by 3 bases and J by 1 base, with 18 bases between. This CDR3 comprises 18 residues. The germline V gene encodes CDR1 ENHRY and CDR2 SYGVKD. The CDR3 sequence is CAISEVHGTLENTGELFS. The CDR3 DNA is TGTGCCATCAGTGAAGTCCATGGGACCCTCGAGAACACCGGGGAGCTGTTTTCT.

This clonotype was found a few times. The chain employs TRBV19 and TRBJ2-5; D ambiguous. Germline V gene data show CDR1 as LNHDA and CDR2 as SQIVND (reference sequence). The length of the CDR3 is 13 residues. Trimming shortened V by 2 bases and J by 4 bases, and 8 bases separated the two germline ends. CDR3 DNA: TGTGCCAGTAGTATACAACATTTAGAGACCCAGTACTTC. It translates to CASSIQHLETQYF.